Below are 4 T cell receptor beta chains sequenced from a single sample in a study of response to subunit inactivated influenza vaccine. TCRdb itself ran the RT-PCR reads through MiXCR, one entry per CDR3 protein. The sample shows about 540,000 distinct CDR3 sequences, around a quarter of them seen only once. The same data also went into a second study, on T cells expressing NK-cell markers. That study adds: TCR beta cDNA was made by 5'RACE template switching with UMIs.

The sample here was CD4+ T cells sorted from PBMCs, taken approximately 13 days after vaccination. Source of these receptors: a man aged 50 to 59 who received an inactivated influenza vaccine.

This clonotype was detected many times. The junction and the germline gene differ at one end; a read error may be behind it. This sequence joins TRBV7-2 and TRBJ2-5, with D possibly called TRBD1 or TRBD2 (5 bases each). This CDR3 spans 14 amino acids. Germline CDR1 and CDR2: SGHTA and FQGNSA. The CDR3 loop reads CASSLAQGMSTQYF. The CDR3 DNA reads as TGTGCCAGCAGCCTAGCCCAGGGAATGTCGACCCAGTACTTC.

This clonotype was detected only a few times. The chain uses TRBV5-6 and TRBJ2-5; D possibly corresponds to TRBD2 (6 bases). Per the germline V gene, CDR1 is SGHDT and CDR2 is YYEEEE. V dropped 0 bases and J dropped 5 bases, with 11 bases sitting between them. CDR3 length: 14 amino acids. This chain's CDR3 is CASSLGSAGETQYF. As DNA, the CDR3 is TGTGCCAGCAGCTTGGGTAGCGCGGGGGAGACCCAGTACTTC.

V gene TRBV24-1 combines with J gene TRBJ2-7; a weak D match, TRBD1 (5 bases). V shed 5 bases and J shed 3 bases, with 10 bases lying between them. Germline V gene data show CDR1 as KGHDR and CDR2 as SFDVKD. There are 13 residues in the CDR3. The CDR3 nucleotides are TGTGCCACCAGTGTTCCAGGGTTCTACGAGCAGTACTTC. Its translation is CATSVPGFYEQYF.

A few counts support this clonotype. This chain uses TRBV6-2 or TRBV6-3 with TRBJ2-1, with 9 bases matching TRBD1. CDR1 MNHEY and CDR2 SVGEGT come from the germline V gene. The CDR3 has 16 residues. Trimming at V came to 6 bases and at J to 7 bases, leaving 13 bases not matched to a gene. The CDR3 spells CASRTGTGLSWNEQFF. In nucleotides, the CDR3 is TGTGCCAGCAGGACCGGGACAGGGTTGTCGTGGAATGAGCAGTTCTTC.